This T cell receptor (beta chain) is from a study of tumor and adjacent non-tumor tissue in lung cancer. This clonotype came up many times. A modified ARM-PCR protocol with three rounds of nested PCR amplified TCRbeta. From the multiplex PCR reads, TCRdb called clonotypes with MiXCR, one entry per CDR3 protein. The sample lists about 200,000 distinct CDR3 sequences; approximately 74% were seen once. The V gene lost 0 bases and the J gene lost 9 bases, with 12 bases spanning the gap. Germline V CDR1 and CDR2: MNHEY, SVGAGI. This CDR3 comprises 14 residues. The template was RNA from unsorted bulk tissue.

The clonotype comes from a man aged 55 to 70 with non-small cell lung cancer. Input material: lung tumor tissue. V usage is TRBV6-5 and J usage is TRBJ2-4; D might be TRBD2 (5 bases). The CDR3 protein is CASSYSPASGIQYF. The CDR3 DNA reads TGTGCCAGCAGTTACTCGCCTGCAAGCGGCATTCAGTACTTC.